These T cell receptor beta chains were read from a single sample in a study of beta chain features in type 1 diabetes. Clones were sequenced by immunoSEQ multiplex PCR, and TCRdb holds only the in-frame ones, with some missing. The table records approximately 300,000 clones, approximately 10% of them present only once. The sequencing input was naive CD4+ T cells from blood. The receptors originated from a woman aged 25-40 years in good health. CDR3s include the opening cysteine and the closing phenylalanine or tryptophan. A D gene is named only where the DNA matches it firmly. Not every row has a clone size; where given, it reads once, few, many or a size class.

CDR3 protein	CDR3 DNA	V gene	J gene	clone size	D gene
CASSLDGTSGKMGEQYF	TGTGCCAGCAGCTTAGACGGGACTAGCGGGAAGATGGGCGAGCAGTACTTC	TRBV7-2	TRBJ2-7	few	TRBD2
CASSPLTEPVQPQHF	TGTGCCAGCAGTCCATTGACAGAGCCCGTTCAGCCCCAGCATTTT	TRBV27	TRBJ1-5	few	NA
CASRPGSNTGELFF	TGTGCCAGCAGGCCAGGTTCGAACACCGGGGAGCTGTTTTTT	TRBV7-3	TRBJ2-2	NA	NA
CASSRDRGPYNEQFF	TGTGCCAGCAGTCGAGACAGGGGACCCTACAATGAGCAGTTCTTC	TRBV27	TRBJ2-1	few	TRBD1
CSVAMPAGAGVNTEAFF	TGCAGCGTCGCAATGCCAGCGGGGGCAGGGGTGAACACTGAAGCTTTCTTT	TRBV29-1	TRBJ1-1	NA	NA
CASSSGLAGTDTQYF	TGTGCCAGCTCATCCGGACTAGCTGGCACAGATACGCAGTATTTT	TRBV18	TRBJ2-3	few	TRBD2
CASSFDRGLEQYF	TGTGCCAGCAGCTTTGACAGGGGGCTTGAGCAGTACTTC	TRBV5-6	TRBJ2-7	few	TRBD1
CASSFFDEGDIQYF	TGTGCCAGCAGCTTCTTCGACGAGGGGGACATTCAGTACTTC	TRBV7-2	TRBJ2-4	NA	NA
CASILAPLAGGYGEQFF	TGTGCCAGCATACTAGCCCCACTAGCGGGAGGTTACGGTGAGCAGTTCTTC	TRBV7-9	TRBJ2-1	once	TRBD2
CASRQGGEQYF	TGTGCCAGCAGACAGGGAGGGGAGCAGTACTTC	TRBV6-6	TRBJ2-7	NA	NA
CASSLGEGPTVTDTQYF	TGCGCCAGCAGCTTGGGGGAGGGGCCGACCGTCACAGATACGCAGTATTTT	TRBV5-1	TRBJ2-3	few	TRBD2
CASSLADRIQYF	TGTGCCAGCAGTTTAGCAGATCGCATTCAGTACTTC	TRBV28	TRBJ2-4	NA	NA
CASSLAEGTDTQYF	TGTGCCAGCAGTTTAGCGGAAGGCACAGATACGCAGTATTTT	TRBV27	TRBJ2-3	few	NA
CASSLGDRGQGNGYTF	TGTGCCAGCAGCTTAGGGGACAGGGGGCAAGGGAATGGCTACACCTTC	TRBV7-9	TRBJ1-2	few	TRBD1
CAISDTSGSGDEQFF	TGTGCCATCAGTGACACTAGCGGGAGTGGAGATGAGCAGTTCTTC	TRBV10-3	TRBJ2-1	NA	TRBD2
CASRGAGPYNEQFF	TGTGCCAGCCGGGGGGCCGGCCCCTACAATGAGCAGTTCTTC	TRBV5-4	TRBJ2-1	NA	NA
CASSLTSDTSNYGYTF	TGTGCCAGCAGCTTAACGTCTGACACGTCTAACTATGGCTACACCTTC	TRBV7-3	TRBJ1-2	NA	NA
CASSPRTGNTGELFF	TGTGCCAGCAGCCCCAGGACAGGGAACACCGGGGAGCTGTTTTTT	TRBV9	TRBJ2-2	NA	TRBD1
CASSPVGQNYEQYF	TGTGCCAGCAGCCCGGTAGGACAGAACTACGAGCAGTACTTC	TRBV9	TRBJ2-7	few	NA
CASSTGADSYNEQFF	TGTGCCAGCAGTACAGGGGCCGACTCCTACAATGAGCAGTTCTTC	TRBV28	TRBJ2-1	NA	TRBD1
CASSLLPGQGAGYTF	TGTGCCAGCAGCTTACTTCCGGGACAGGGGGCTGGCTACACCTTC	TRBV7-3	TRBJ1-2	NA	TRBD1
CASSPRTGTEAFF	TGTGCCAGTAGTCCCCGGACAGGCACTGAAGCTTTCTTT	TRBV19	TRBJ1-1	few	TRBD1
CASSLIVLAGGAQYF	TGTGCCAGCAGCTTAATAGTACTAGCGGGAGGCGCGCAGTATTTT	TRBV7-9	TRBJ2-3	few	TRBD2
CASSLGLGGGPMGTEAFF	TGTGCCAGCAGCTTGGGTCTTGGAGGGGGCCCAATGGGCACTGAAGCTTTCTTT	TRBV5-8	TRBJ1-1	NA	TRBD1
CASSLSGLAGPTDTQYF	TGTGCCAGCAGCTTGAGTGGGCTAGCGGGGCCCACAGATACGCAGTATTTT	TRBV7-2	TRBJ2-3	NA	TRBD2
CASSLDRVVSGYTF	TGTGCCAGCAGCCTCGACAGGGTCGTCTCTGGCTACACCTTC	TRBV28	TRBJ1-2	few	TRBD1
CASSSGDPTDTQYF	TGTGCCAGCAGCTCAGGGGACCCCACAGATACGCAGTATTTT	TRBV5-6	TRBJ2-3	few	NA
CSVVSPGINTGELFF	TGCAGCGTTGTTAGTCCAGGGATTAACACCGGGGAGCTGTTTTTT	TRBV29-1	TRBJ2-2	NA	NA
CASSFSTGMNTEAFF	TGTGCCAGCAGCTTCAGTACAGGAATGAACACTGAAGCTTTCTTT	TRBV7-6	TRBJ1-1	once	NA
CASSYTRDDGYTF	TGTGCCAGCAGTTACACCAGGGATGACGGCTACACCTTC	TRBV6-5	TRBJ1-2	NA	NA
CAWSAGTGSWPQHF	TGTGCCTGGAGTGCCGGGACAGGGTCGTGGCCCCAGCATTTT	TRBV30	TRBJ1-5	few	TRBD1
CASSPSLAGEQYF	TGTGCCAGCTCACCATCCCTAGCAGGCGAGCAGTACTTC	TRBV18	TRBJ2-7	NA	NA
CASRDPGAPYEQYF	TGTGCCAGCAGAGATCCAGGGGCTCCCTACGAGCAGTACTTC	TRBV7-2	TRBJ2-7	NA	NA
CASSYPGGGSSYEQYF	TGTGCCAGCAGTTACCCCGGCGGGGGAAGCTCCTACGAGCAGTACTTC	TRBV6-5	TRBJ2-7	few	TRBD2
CASSLAGLAGVETQYF	TGTGCCAGCAGCTTAGCCGGACTAGCGGGAGTAGAGACCCAGTACTTC	TRBV7-8	TRBJ2-5	few	TRBD2
CSVERRRRDTQYF	TGCAGCGTTGAGAGACGGAGGAGGGATACGCAGTATTTT	TRBV29-1	TRBJ2-3	NA	NA
CASSFQGDYGYTF	TGTGCCAGCAGCTTCCAGGGTGACTATGGCTACACCTTC	TRBV7-9	TRBJ1-2	NA	NA
CASSLRGGLPDEQYF	TGTGCCAGCAGCTTAAGAGGGGGCCTCCCCGACGAGCAGTACTTC	TRBV7-8	TRBJ2-7	NA	TRBD1
CASSRPKEKGLAYEQYF	TGTGCCAGCAGCCGACCTAAGGAAAAGGGGCTCGCCTACGAGCAGTACTTC	TRBV14	TRBJ2-7	NA	NA
CASSLGVSGSHEQYF	TGTGCCAGCAGCTTAGGTGTTAGCGGGAGCCACGAGCAGTACTTC	TRBV7-6	TRBJ2-7	NA	TRBD2
CASSLARGETDTQYF	TGTGCCAGCAGCTTAGCGCGGGGGGAAACAGATACGCAGTATTTT	TRBV7-9	TRBJ2-3	NA	TRBD2